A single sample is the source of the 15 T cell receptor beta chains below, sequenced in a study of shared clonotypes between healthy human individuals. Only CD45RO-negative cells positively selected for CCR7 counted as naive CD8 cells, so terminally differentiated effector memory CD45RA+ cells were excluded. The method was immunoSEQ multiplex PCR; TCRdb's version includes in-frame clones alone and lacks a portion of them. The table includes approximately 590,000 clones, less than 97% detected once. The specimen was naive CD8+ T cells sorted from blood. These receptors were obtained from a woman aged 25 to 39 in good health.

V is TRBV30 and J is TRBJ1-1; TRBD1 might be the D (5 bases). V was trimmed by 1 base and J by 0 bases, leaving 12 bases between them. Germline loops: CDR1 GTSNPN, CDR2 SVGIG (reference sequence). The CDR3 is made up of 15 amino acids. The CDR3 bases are TGTGCCTGGAGTGGGGGGATGGGGATGAACACTGAAGCTTTCTTT. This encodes CAWSGGMGMNTEAFF.

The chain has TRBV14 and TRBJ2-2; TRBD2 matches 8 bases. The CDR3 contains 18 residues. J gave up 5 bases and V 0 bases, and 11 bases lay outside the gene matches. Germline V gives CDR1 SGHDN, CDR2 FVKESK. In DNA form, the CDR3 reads TGTGCCAGCAGCCAAGACGACGTATGGACTAGCCTGACCGGGGAGCTGTTTTTT. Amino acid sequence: CASSQDDVWTSLTGELFF.

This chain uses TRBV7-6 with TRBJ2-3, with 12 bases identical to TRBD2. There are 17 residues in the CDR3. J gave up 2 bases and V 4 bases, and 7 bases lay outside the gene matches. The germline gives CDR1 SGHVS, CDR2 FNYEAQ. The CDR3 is CASSSGLAGPPTDTQYF. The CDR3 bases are TGTGCCAGCAGCTCTGGACTAGCGGGACCCCCCACAGATACGCAGTATTTT. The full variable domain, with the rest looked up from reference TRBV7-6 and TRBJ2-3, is GAGVSQSPRYKVTKRGQDVALRCDPISGHVSLYWYRQALGQGPEFLTYFNYEAQQDKSGLPNDRFSAERPEGSISTLTIQRTEQRDSAMYRCASSSGLAGPPTDTQYFGPGTRLTVL.

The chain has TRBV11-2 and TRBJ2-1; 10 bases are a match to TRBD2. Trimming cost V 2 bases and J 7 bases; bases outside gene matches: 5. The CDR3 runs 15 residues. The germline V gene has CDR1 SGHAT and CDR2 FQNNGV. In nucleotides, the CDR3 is TGTGCCAGCAGCTTACCGCCTAGCGGGAGTAATGAGCAGTTCTTC. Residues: CASSLPPSGSNEQFF.

The CDR3 reads CAWGTGVGTEAFF. CDR3 coding DNA: TGTGCCTGGGGGACAGGGGTCGGGACTGAAGCTTTCTTT. The chain recombines TRBV30 with TRBJ1-1; 10 bases agree with TRBD1. Germline V gene sequence: CDR1 GTSNPN, CDR2 SVGIG (reference sequence). There are 13 residues in the CDR3. With V trimmed by 5 bases and J by 5 bases, 5 bases remained unmatched.

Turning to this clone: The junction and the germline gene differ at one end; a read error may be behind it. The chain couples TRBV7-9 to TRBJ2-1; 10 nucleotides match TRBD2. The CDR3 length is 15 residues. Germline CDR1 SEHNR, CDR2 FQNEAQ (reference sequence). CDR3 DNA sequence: TGTGCCAGCAGCCTAGCGGGAGAGACCTACAATGAGCAGTTCTTC. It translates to CASSLAGETYNEQFF.

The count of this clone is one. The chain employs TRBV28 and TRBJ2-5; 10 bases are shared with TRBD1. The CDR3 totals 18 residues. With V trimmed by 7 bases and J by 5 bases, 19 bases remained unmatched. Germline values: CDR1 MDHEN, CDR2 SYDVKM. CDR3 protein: CASTLRRGQGFLGETQYF. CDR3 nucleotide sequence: TGTGCCAGCACCCTTAGGCGGGGACAGGGGTTTTTGGGGGAGACCCAGTACTTC.

The CDR3 nucleotides read TGTGCCAGCAAGGGTGGTTCTGGAGTAGAGCAGTTCTTC. Protein: CASKGGSGVEQFF. The chain is built from TRBV2 and TRBJ2-1; D ambiguous. The V end lost 7 bases, the J end lost 10 bases, and 17 bases lay between the germline ends. From germline, CDR1 is SNHLY and CDR2 FYNNEI. The CDR3 has 13 residues.

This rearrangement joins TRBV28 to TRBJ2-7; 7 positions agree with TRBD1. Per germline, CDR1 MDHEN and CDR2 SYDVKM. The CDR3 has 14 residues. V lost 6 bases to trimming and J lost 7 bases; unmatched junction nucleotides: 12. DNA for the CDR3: TGTGCCAGCAGGGTCTACAGGGGTGGGTATGAGCAGTACTTC. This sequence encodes CASRVYRGGYEQYF.

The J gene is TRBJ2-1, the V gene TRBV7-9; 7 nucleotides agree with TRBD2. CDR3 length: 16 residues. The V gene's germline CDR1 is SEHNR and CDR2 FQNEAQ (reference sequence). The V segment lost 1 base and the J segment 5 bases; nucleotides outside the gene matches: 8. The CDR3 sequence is CASSLDEGGPHNEQFF. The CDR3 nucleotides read TGTGCCAGCAGCTTAGATGAGGGAGGGCCTCACAATGAGCAGTTCTTC.

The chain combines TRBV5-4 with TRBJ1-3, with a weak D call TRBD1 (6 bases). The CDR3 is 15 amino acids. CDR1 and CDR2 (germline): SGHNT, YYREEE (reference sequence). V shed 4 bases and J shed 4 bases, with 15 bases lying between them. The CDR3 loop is CASSPGTREGNTIYF. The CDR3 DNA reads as TGTGCCAGCAGCCCCGGGACAAGAGAAGGAAACACCATATATTTT.

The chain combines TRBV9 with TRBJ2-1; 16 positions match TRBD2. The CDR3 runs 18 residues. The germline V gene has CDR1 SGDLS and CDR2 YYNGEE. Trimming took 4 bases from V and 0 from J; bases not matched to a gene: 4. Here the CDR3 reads CASSPGTSGRASYNEQFF. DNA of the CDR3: TGTGCCAGCAGCCCCGGGACTAGCGGGAGGGCCTCCTACAATGAGCAGTTCTTC. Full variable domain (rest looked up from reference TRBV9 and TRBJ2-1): DSGVTQTPKHLITATGQRVTLRCSPRSGDLSVYWYQQSLDQGLQFLIQYYNGEERAKGNILERFSAQQFPDLHSELNLSSLELGDSALYFCASSPGTSGRASYNEQFFGPGTRLTVL.

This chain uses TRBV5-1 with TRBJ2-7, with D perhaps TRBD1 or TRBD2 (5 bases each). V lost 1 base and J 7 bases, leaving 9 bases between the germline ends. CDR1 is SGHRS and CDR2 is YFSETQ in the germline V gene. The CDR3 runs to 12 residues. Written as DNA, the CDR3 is TGCGCCAGCAGCTTGACCTGGGGGGAGCAGTACTTC. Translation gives CASSLTWGEQYF.

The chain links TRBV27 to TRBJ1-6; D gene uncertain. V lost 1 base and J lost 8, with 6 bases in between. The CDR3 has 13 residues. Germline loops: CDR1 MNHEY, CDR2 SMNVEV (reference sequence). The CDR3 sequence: CASSLWLDSPLHF. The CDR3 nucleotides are TGTGCCAGCAGTTTATGGCTAGATTCACCCCTCCACTTT.

CDR3 sequence reads: CASSILVGSTDTQYF. In DNA form, the CDR3 reads TGTGCCAGCAGCATCCTGGTGGGCTCCACAGATACGCAGTATTTT. The J gene is TRBJ2-3, the V gene TRBV14; D ambiguous. The CDR3 totals 15 residues. The germline gives CDR1 SGHDN, CDR2 FVKESK. Between the trimmed V and J ends, which lost 5 bases and 2 bases, there was a span of 14 bases.